The sequence of this TCR beta chain was determined in a study of blood T cell repertoires in COVID-19. Sequencing used immunoSEQ multiplex PCR; TCRdb keeps in-frame clones, though not all of them. The sample comprises more than 250,000 clones, 75% to 90% of which are singletons, and 2.1% rests with the top ten. CDR3 length equals 14 residues. Trimming removed 5 bases from V and 4 bases from J; junction bases left unmatched: 4. Germline CDR1 SGHDT, CDR2 YYEEEE. This rearrangement joins TRBV5-6 to TRBJ2-2; 8 nucleotides align to TRBD1. Sequencing was done on a sample of peripheral blood. The clonotype was recovered from a young woman who had recovered from COVID-19. The CDR3 DNA sequence: TGTGCCAGCAGTAGGGACAGGTCCACCGGGGAGCTGTTTTTT. Translating gives CASSRDRSTGELFF.